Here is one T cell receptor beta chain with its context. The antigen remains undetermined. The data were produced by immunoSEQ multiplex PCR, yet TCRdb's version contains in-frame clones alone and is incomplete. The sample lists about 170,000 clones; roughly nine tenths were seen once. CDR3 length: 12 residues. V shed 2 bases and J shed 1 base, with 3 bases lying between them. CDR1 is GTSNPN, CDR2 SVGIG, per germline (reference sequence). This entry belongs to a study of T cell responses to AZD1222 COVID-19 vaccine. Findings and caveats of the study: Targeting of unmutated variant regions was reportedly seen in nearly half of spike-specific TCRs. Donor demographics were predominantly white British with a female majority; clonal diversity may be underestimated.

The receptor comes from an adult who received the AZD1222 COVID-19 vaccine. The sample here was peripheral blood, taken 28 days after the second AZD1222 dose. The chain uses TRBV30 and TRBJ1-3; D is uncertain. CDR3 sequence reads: CAWSLSGNTIYF. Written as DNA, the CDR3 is TGTGCCTGGAGTTTGTCTGGAAACACCATATATTTT.